This record looks at one TCR beta chain sequence and its context. Its matching antigen is unknown. The germline V gene has CDR1 MGHDK and CDR2 SYGVNS. CDR3 size: 14 residues. The ends lost 9 bases at V and 5 bases at J; junction bases unmatched: 9. These data are taken from a study of CD8 T cells in ankylosing spondylitis. 5'-RACE, quantitative and with molecular barcodes, yielded the TCR beta libraries. One entry per CDR3 protein, called by TCRdb with MiXCR from the 5' RACE reads. The sample has around 540,000 distinct CDR3 sequences; roughly 13% are singletons. Findings and limits, study-wide: Typical of ankylosing spondylitis blood, it appeared, was a TCR beta motif of eight highly homologous variants. Peripheral blood held disease-linked clones only at relatively low frequency, and these were CD8+.

This receptor was identified in a male donor with ankylosing spondylitis. Specimen: blood, either unsorted or a sorted T cell fraction (not recorded which). V usage is TRBV25-1 and J usage is TRBJ2-7, with 11 bases identical to TRBD2. The CDR3: CARVAGGGKDEQYV. The CDR3 region has the DNA TGTGCCAGGGTAGCGGGAGGGGGTAAGGACGAGCAGTACGTC.